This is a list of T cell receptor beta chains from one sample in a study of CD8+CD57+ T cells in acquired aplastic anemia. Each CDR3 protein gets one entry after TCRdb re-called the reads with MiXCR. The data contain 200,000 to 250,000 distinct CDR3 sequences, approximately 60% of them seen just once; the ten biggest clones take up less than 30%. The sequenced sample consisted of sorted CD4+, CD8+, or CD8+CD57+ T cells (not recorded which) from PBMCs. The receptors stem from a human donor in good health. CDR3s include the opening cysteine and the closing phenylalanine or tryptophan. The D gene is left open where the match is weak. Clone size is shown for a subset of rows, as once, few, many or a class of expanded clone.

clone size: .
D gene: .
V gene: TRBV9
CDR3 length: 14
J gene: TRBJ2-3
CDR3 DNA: TGTGCCAGCAGCCCCGGATGGGGCCAGGATACGCAGTATTTT
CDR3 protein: CASSPGWGQDTQYF

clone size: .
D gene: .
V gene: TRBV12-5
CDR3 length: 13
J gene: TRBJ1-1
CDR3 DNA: TGTGCCAGCAGTTTGAGAGGGCTCACTGAAGCTTTCTTT
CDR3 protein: CASSLRGLTEAFF

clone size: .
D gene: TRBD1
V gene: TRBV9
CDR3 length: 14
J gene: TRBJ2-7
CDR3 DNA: TGTGCCAGCAGCGATCCGGGACAGTCCCACGAGCAGTACTTC
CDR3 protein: CASSDPGQSHEQYF

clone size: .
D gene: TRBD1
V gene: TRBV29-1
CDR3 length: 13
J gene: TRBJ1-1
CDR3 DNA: TGCAGCGTTAGGAGGGCAGGGGGCACTGAAGCTTTCTTT
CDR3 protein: CSVRRAGGTEAFF

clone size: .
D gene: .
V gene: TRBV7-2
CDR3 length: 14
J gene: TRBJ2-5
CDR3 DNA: TGTGCCAGCGGAGGCGGACAAGCAGGGGAGACCCAGTACTTC
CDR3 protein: CASGGGQAGETQYF

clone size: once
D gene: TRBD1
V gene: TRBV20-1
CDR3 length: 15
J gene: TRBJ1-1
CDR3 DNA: TGCAGTGCTAGAGATCCGAAGGGGACAGGGGATGAAGCTTTCTTT
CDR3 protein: CSARDPKGTGDEAFF

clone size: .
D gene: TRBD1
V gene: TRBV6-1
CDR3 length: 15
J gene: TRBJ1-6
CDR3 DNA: TGTGCCAGCAGTGCGGGGGGGACAGGGGGATCACCCCTCCACTTT
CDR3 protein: CASSAGGTGGSPLHF

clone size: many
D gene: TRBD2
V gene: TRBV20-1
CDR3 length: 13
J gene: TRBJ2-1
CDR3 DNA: TGCAGTAGGCCCCCGCTAGCGGACAATGAGCAGTTCTTC
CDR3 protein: CSRPPLADNEQFF

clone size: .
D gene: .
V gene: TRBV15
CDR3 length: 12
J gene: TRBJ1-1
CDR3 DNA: TGTGCCACCAGCTGGGGGGAGAGCCGAATCTTCTTT
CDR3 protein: CATSWGESRIFF

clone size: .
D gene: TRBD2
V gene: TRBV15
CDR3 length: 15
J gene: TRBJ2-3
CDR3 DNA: TGTGCCACCAGCAGAGCTAGCGGAGCCTACAATGAGCAGTATTTT
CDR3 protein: CATSRASGAYNEQYF

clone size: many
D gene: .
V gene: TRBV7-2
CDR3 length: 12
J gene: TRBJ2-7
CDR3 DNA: TGTGCCAGCAGCTTTTCCATCTACGAGCAGTACTTC
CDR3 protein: CASSFSIYEQYF

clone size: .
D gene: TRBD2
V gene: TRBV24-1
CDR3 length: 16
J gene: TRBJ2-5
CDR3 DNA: TGTGCTACCAGTGATACAACTAGCGGGAGGGCAGAGACCCAGTACTTC
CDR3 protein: CATSDTTSGRAETQYF

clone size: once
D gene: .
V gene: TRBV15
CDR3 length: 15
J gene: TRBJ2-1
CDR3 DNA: TGTGCCACCAGCGCCCCCCCGGCGGGGATTAATGAGCAGTTCTTC
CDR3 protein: CATSAPPAGINEQFF

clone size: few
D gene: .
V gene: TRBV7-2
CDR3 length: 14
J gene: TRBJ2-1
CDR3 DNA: TGTGCCAGCAGCCTACTCTCCTCCTACAATGAGCAGTTCTTC
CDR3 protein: CASSLLSSYNEQFF

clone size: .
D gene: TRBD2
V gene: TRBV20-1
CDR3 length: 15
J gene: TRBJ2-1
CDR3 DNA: TGCAGTGCTATAGGACTAGCGGTCTCCTACAATGAGCAGTTCTTC
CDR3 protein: CSAIGLAVSYNEQFF

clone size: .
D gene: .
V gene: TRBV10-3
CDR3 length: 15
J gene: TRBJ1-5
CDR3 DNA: TGTGCCATCAGTTTGGGCGGTTTTTCTAATCAGCCCCAGCATTTT
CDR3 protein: CAISLGGFSNQPQHF

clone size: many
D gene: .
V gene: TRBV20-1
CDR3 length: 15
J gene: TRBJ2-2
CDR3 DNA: TGCAGTGCTCCCCAGCGGACAGCGAACACCGGGGAGCTGTTTTTT
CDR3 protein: CSAPQRTANTGELFF

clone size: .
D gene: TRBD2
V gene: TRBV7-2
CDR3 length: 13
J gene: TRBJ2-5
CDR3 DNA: TGTGCCAGCAGCGAAGCGGGACGGGAGACCCAGTACTTC
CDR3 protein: CASSEAGRETQYF

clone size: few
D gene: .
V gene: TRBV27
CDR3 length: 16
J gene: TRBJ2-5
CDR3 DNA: TGTGCCAGCAGCTCATGGGATGGTCACTCACCGCCAACCCAGTACTTC
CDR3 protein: CASSSWDGHSPPTQYF

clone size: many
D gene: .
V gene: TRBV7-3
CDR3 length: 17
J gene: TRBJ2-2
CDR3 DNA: TGTGCCAGCAGCCCCCAGACAGTAACTGAGAACACCGGGGAGCTGTTTTTT
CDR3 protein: CASSPQTVTENTGELFF

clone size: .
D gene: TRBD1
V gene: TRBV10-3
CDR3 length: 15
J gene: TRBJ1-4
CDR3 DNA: TGTGCCATCAGTTCTACCGGGACAGGGACTGAAAAACTGTTTTTT
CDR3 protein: CAISSTGTGTEKLFF

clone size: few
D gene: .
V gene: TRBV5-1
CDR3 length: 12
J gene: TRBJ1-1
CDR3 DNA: TGCGCCAGCAGCGGCGGCGGCACTGAAGCTTTCTTT
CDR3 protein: CASSGGGTEAFF

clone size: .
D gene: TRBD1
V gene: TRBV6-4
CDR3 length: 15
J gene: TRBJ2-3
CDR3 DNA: TGTGCCAGCAGTGACGGACAGGGGAACACAGATACGCAGTATTTT
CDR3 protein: CASSDGQGNTDTQYF

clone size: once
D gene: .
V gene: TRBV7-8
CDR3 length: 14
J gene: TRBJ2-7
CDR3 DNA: TGTGCCAGCAGCTTAGGGACAGTCCCCTACGAGCAGTACTTC
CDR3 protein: CASSLGTVPYEQYF

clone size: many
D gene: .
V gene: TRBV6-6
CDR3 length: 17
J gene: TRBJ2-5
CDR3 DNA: TGTGCCAGCAGTAGATGGGTCGGGGGGCGCGGGCTGGAGACCCAGTACTTC
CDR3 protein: CASSRWVGGRGLETQYF

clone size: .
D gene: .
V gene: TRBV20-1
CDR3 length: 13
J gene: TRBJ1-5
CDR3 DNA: TGCAGTGCTAGCTCGGCAGTCAATCAGCCCCAGCATTTT
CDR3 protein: CSASSAVNQPQHF

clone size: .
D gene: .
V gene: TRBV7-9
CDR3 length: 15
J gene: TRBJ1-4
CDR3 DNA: TGTGCCAGCAGGCCTTCAAGTGGCCTTAATGAAAAACTGTTTTTT
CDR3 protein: CASRPSSGLNEKLFF

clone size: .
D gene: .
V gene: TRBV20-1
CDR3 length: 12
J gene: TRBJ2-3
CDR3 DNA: TGCAGTGCTTCCGTAGGGACAGATACGCAGTATTTT
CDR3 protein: CSASVGTDTQYF

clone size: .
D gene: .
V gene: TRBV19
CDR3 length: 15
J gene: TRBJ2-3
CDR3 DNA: TGTGCCAGTAGTATAAAGGGGGGAATCACAGATACGCAGTATTTT
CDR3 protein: CASSIKGGITDTQYF

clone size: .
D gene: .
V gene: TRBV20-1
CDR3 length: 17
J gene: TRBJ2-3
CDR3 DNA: TGCAGTGCTAGAGGTGTGGTATGGGGACCTTCCACAGATACGCAGTATTTT
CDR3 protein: CSARGVVWGPSTDTQYF

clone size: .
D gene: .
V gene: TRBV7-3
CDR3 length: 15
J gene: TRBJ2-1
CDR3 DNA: TGTGCCAGCAGCCCAGGCCTCCCCTCCTACAATGAGCAGTTCTTC
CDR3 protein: CASSPGLPSYNEQFF

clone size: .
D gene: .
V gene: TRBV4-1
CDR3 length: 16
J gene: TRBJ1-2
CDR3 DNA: TGCGCCAGCAGCCAAGAAGGGGGAGAGGGGAACTATGGCTACACCTTC
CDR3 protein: CASSQEGGEGNYGYTF

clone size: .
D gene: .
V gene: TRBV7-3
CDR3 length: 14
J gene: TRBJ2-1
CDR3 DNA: TGTGCCAGCAGCCCGGACTATACTTACAATGAGCAGTTCTTC
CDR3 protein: CASSPDYTYNEQFF

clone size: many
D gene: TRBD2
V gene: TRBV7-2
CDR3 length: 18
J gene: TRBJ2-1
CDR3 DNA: TGTGCCAGCAGCTCGCCAACCGGGACTAGCGGGTCCTACAATGAGCAGTTCTTC
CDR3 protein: CASSSPTGTSGSYNEQFF

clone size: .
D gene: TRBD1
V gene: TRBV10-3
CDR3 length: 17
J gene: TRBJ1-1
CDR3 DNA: TGTGCCATCAGGGACAGGGAGGACCCGAGGTCGAACACTGAAGTTTTCTTT
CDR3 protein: CAIRDREDPRSNTEVFF